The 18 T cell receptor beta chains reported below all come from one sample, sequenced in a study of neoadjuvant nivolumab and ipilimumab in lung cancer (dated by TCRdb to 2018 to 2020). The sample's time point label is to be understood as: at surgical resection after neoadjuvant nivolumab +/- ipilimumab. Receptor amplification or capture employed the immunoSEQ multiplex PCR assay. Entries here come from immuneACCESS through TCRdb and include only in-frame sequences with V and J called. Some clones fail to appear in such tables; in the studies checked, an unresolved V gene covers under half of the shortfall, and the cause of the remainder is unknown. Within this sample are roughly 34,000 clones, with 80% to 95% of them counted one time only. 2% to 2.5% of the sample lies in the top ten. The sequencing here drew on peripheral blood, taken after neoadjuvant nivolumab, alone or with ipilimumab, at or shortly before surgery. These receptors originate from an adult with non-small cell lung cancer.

CDR3: CASSTGTGMNGYTF. DNA for the CDR3: TGTGCCAGCAGTACGGGGACAGGGATGAATGGCTACACCTTC. The V gene is TRBV6-5, the J gene TRBJ1-2; TRBD1 agrees at 9 bases. Germline V lookup: CDR1 MNHEY, CDR2 SVGAGI. The CDR3 has 14 residues. The V segment lost 5 bases and the J segment 6 bases; nucleotides outside the gene matches: 7.

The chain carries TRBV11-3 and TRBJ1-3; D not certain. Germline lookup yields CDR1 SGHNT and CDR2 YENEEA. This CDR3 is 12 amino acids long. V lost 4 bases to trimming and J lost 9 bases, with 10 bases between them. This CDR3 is CASSSDGRTIYF. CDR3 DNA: TGTGCCAGCAGCTCTGACGGACGCACCATATATTTT.

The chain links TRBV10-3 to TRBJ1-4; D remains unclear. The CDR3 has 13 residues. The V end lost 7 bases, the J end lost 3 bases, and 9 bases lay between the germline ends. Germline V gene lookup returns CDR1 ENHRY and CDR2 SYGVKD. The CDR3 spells CAINTGPNEKLFF. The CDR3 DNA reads TGTGCCATCAACACCGGGCCTAATGAAAAACTGTTTTTT.

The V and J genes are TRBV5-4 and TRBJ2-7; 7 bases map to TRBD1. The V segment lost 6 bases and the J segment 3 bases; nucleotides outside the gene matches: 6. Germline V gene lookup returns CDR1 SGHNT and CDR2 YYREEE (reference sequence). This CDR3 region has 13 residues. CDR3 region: CASNQRGRYEQYF. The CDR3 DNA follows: TGTGCCAGCAACCAGAGGGGGCGCTACGAGCAGTACTTC.

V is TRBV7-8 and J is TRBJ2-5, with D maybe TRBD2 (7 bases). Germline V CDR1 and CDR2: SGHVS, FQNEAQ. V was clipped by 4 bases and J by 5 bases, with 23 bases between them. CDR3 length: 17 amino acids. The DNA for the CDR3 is TGTGCCAGCAGCTCCCCTTTGGGGGGGCGAGTCGGCGAGACCCAGTACTTC. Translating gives CASSSPLGGRVGETQYF.

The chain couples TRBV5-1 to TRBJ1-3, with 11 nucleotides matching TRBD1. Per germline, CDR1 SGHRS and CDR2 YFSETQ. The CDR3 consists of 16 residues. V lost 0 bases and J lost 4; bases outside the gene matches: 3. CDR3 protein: CASSLDGQGAGNTIYF. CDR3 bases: TGCGCCAGCAGCTTGGACGGACAGGGGGCGGGAAACACCATATATTTT. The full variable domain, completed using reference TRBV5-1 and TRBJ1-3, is KAGVTQTPRYLIKTRGQQVTLSCSPISGHRSVSWYQQTPGQGLQFLFEYFSETQRNKGNFPGRFSGRQFSNSRSEMNVSTLELGDSALYLCASSLDGQGAGNTIYFGEGSWLTVV.

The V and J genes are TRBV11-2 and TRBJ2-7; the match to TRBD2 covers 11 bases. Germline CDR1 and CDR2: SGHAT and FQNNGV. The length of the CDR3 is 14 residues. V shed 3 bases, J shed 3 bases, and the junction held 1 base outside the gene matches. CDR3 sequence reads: CASSFSGRVYEQYF. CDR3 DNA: TGTGCCAGCAGCTTTAGCGGGAGGGTCTACGAGCAGTACTTC.

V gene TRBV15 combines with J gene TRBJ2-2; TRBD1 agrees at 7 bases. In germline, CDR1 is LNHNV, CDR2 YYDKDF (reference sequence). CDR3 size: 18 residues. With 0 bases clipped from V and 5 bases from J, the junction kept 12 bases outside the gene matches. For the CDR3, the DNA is TGTGCCACCAGCAGAGATTTGAAGACAGGGACAATTACCGGGGAGCTGTTTTTT. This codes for CATSRDLKTGTITGELFF.

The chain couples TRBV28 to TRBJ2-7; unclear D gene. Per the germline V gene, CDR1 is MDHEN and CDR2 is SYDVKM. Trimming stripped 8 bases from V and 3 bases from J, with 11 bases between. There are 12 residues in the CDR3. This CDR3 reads CASLHTDYEQYF. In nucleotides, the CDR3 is TGTGCCAGCCTCCACACCGACTACGAGCAGTACTTC.

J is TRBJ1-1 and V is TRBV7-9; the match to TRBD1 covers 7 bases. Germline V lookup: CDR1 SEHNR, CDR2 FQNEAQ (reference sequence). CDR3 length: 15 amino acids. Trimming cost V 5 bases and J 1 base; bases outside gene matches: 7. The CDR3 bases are TGTGCCAGCAGCCCACGGACAGGCCCGAACACTGAAGCTTTCTTT. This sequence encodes CASSPRTGPNTEAFF.

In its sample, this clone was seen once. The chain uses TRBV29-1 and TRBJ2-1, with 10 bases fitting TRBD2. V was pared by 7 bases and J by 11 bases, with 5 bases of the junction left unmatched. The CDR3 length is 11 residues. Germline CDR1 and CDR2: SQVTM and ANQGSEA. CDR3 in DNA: TGCAGCGGTAATAGCGGGGGGAAGCAGTTCTTC. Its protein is CSGNSGGKQFF.

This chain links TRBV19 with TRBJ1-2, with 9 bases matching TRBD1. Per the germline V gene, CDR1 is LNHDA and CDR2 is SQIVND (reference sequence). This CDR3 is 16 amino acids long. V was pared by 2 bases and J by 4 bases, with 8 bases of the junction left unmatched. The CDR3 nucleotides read TGTGCCAGTAGTATAACCGGGACAGGGTATAGCTATGGCTACACCTTC. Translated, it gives CASSITGTGYSYGYTF. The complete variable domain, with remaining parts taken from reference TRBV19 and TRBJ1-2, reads DGGITQSPKYLFRKEGQNVTLSCEQNLNHDAMYWYRQDPGQGLRLIYYSQIVNDFQKGDIAEGYSVSREKKESFPLTVTSAQKNPTAFYLCASSITGTGYSYGYTFGSGTRLTVV.

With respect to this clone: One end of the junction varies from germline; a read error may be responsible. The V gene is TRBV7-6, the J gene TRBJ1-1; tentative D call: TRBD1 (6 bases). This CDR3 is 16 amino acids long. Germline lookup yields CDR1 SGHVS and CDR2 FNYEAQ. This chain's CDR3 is CASTLSLRGVWTEAFF. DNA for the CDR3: TGTGCCAGCACCTTATCTTTGAGGGGGGTCTGGACTGAAGCTTTCTTT.

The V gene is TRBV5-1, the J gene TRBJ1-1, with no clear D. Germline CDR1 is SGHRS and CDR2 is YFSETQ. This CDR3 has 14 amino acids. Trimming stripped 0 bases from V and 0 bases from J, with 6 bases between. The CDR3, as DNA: TGCGCCAGCAGCTTGGCTCGTATGAACACTGAAGCTTTCTTT. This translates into CASSLARMNTEAFF.

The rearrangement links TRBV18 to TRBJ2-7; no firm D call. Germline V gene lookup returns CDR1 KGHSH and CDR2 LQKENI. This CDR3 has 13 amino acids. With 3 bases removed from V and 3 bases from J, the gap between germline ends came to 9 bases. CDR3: CASSPGQNYEQYF. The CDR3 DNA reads TGTGCCAGCTCACCTGGGCAGAACTACGAGCAGTACTTC.

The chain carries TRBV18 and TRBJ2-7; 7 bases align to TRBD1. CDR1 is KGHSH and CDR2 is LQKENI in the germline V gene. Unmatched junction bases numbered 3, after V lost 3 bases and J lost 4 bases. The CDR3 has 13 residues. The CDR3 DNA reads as TGTGCCAGCTCACCCAAACAGGGGTACGAGCAGTACTTC. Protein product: CASSPKQGYEQYF.

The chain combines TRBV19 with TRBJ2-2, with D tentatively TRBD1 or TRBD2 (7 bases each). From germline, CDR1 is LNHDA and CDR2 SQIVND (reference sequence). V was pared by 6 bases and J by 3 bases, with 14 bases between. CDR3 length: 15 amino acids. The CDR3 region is CASRPTGRDTGELFF. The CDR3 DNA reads TGTGCCAGTAGGCCGACAGGGAGGGACACCGGGGAGCTGTTTTTT.

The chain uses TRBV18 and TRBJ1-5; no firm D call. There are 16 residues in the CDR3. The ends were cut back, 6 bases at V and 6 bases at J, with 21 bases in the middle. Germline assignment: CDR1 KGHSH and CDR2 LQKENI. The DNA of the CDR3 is TGTGCCAGCTCTGTCAGTTCCGGGAGCACGGGTCAGCCCCAGCATTTT. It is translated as CASSVSSGSTGQPQHF.